This is a list of T cell receptor beta chains from one sample in a study of cytomegalovirus exposure and HLA in healthy donors. TCRdb's copy holds only in-frame clones and misses some; the assay was immunoSEQ multiplex PCR. Counted here are about 210,000 clones, 60% to 80% occurring once; the ten biggest clones make up 1.5% to 2%. Material for sequencing was PBMCs. The receptors here all came from a male donor in good health and CMV-seronegative. Each CDR3 is given with its conserved first and last residue. D genes are given only for firm matches. Rows may omit the clone size; those that give it use once, few, many or a size class.

V,D,size,J,CDR3,DNA
TRBV2,TRBD1,NA,TRBJ2-7,CASGTGISYEQYF,TGTGCCAGCGGGACAGGGATCTCCTACGAGCAGTACTTC
TRBV25-1,NA,NA,TRBJ2-1,CASSETRRSSYNEQFF,TGTGCCAGCAGTGAAACGCGGCGGAGCTCCTACAATGAGCAGTTCTTC
TRBV11-3,NA,few,TRBJ2-2,CASSLTQNAGELFF,TGTGCCAGCAGCTTAACACAAAATGCCGGGGAGCTGTTTTTT
TRBV27,TRBD1,NA,TRBJ2-2,CASQQGATTGELFF,TGTGCCAGCCAGCAGGGGGCTACCACCGGGGAGCTGTTTTTT
TRBV7-2,NA,NA,TRBJ1-6,CASSLNQGGDSPLHF,TGTGCCAGCAGCTTAAACCAGGGAGGAGATTCACCCCTCCACTTT
TRBV6-6,NA,NA,TRBJ1-1,CASSLTGLGTEAFF,TGTGCCAGCAGCCTGACAGGTTTGGGCACTGAAGCTTTCTTT
TRBV4-1,NA,NA,TRBJ2-1,CASSHLQGDDEQFF,TGCGCCAGCAGCCACCTTCAAGGGGATGATGAGCAGTTCTTC
TRBV7-9,TRBD1,NA,TRBJ1-2,CASSRGQGARGYTF,TGTGCCAGCAGCCGTGGACAGGGGGCAAGGGGCTACACCTTC
TRBV2,NA,few,TRBJ1-4,CASSEGGGPNEKLFF,TGTGCCAGCAGTGAAGGGGGGGGGCCGAATGAAAAACTGTTTTTT
TRBV4-1,NA,NA,TRBJ2-5,CASSRQTVQETQYF,TGCGCCAGCAGCCGACAGACAGTACAGGAGACCCAGTACTTC
TRBV7-6,NA,NA,TRBJ1-1,CASSLGAGQGHTEAFF,TGTGCCAGCAGCTTAGGAGCTGGGCAGGGGCACACTGAAGCTTTCTTT